The 14 T cell receptor beta chains below were found in one sample sequenced in a study of T-cell memory formation after mild COVID-19. One entry per CDR3 protein, called by TCRdb with MiXCR from the 5' RACE reads. The data show about 250,000 distinct CDR3 sequences, with about 16% seen just once and 2.1% held by the top ten. The sample taken for sequencing was PBMCs or a T cell subset sorted from them (not recorded which). These receptors came from an adult woman who had mild COVID-19 (a few samples of this study predate the infection). Cell type and time point are not known.

This clonotype was detected only a few times. This chain connects TRBV3-1 to TRBJ1-1; D ambiguous. The CDR3 sequence is 16 residues long. Germline V lookup: CDR1 LGHDT, CDR2 YNNKEL (reference sequence). Trimming took off 0 bases at V and 1 base at J, with 12 bases between the two ends. The DNA for the CDR3 is TGTGCCAGCAGCCAAGACGTAGGGAGGAGGAACACTGAAGCTTTCTTT. Translation: CASSQDVGRRNTEAFF.

There are many counts of this clonotype. The CDR3 reads CASSPAGLAGVGDTQYF. The DNA of the CDR3 is TGTGCCAGCAGCCCTGCCGGACTAGCTGGAGTGGGAGATACGCAGTATTTT. This chain links TRBV7-2 with TRBJ2-3; 8 bases are shared with TRBD2. V was pared by 5 bases and J by 5 bases, with 15 bases of the junction left unmatched. CDR1 and CDR2 (germline): SGHTA, FQGNSA. There are 17 residues in the CDR3.

There are many counts of this clonotype. The rearrangement links TRBV6-4 to TRBJ1-1; D possibly corresponds to TRBD1 (5 bases). V was shortened by 8 bases and J by 1 base, with 20 bases between the two germline ends. The CDR3 sequence is 16 residues long. CDR1 and CDR2 (germline): MRHNA, SNTAGT. CDR3 sequence reads: CASYSGVRGWNTEAFF. The CDR3 DNA reads as TGTGCCAGCTACAGTGGGGTGCGGGGGTGGAACACTGAAGCTTTCTTT.

This chain links TRBV14 with TRBJ1-1; 8 nucleotides agree with TRBD1. The CDR3 is 16 residues long. V was pared by 4 bases and J by 1 base, with 8 bases of the junction left unmatched. The germline V gene has CDR1 SGHDN and CDR2 FVKESK. The CDR3: CASSPSPGQGNTEAFF. The CDR3 bases are TGTGCCAGCAGCCCGAGTCCCGGACAGGGGAACACTGAAGCTTTCTTT.

A remark on this clonotype: The junction does not match germline at one end; this may be a read error. The CDR3, as DNA: TGTTCCAGCAGCCAAGACCTAGCGGGGGGCTACAATGAGCAGTTCTTC. Amino acids: CSSSQDLAGGYNEQFF. The V and J genes are TRBV4-2 and TRBJ2-1; 11 bases fit TRBD2. This CDR3 region has 16 residues. Germline CDR1 and CDR2: LGHNA and YNFKEQ.

The CDR3 nucleotides are TGCGCCAGCAGCGCGACCGGGACTAGCGGGACCAGCACAGATACGCAGTATTTT. It translates to CASSATGTSGTSTDTQYF. This sequence joins TRBV5-1 and TRBJ2-3, with TRBD2 matching over 13 bases. Trimming cost V 4 bases and J 0 bases; bases outside gene matches: 8. CDR3 length equals 18 residues. Germline-derived CDR1 and CDR2 are SGHRS and YFSETQ. Combining the CDR3 with reference TRBV5-1 and TRBJ2-3 gives the whole variable domain KAGVTQTPRYLIKTRGQQVTLSCSPISGHRSVSWYQQTPGQGLQFLFEYFSETQRNKGNFPGRFSGRQFSNSRSEMNVSTLELGDSALYLCASSATGTSGTSTDTQYFGPGTRLTVL.

The chain joins TRBV5-6 to TRBJ2-1; D gene uncertain. The V gene's germline CDR1 is SGHDT and CDR2 YYEEEE. The CDR3 runs to 14 residues. V lost 4 bases and J 5 bases, leaving 13 bases between the germline ends. The CDR3 DNA follows: TGTGCCAGCAGCCTTAGCCATATCGACAATGAGCAGTTCTTC. The encoded protein is CASSLSHIDNEQFF.

The chain carries TRBV20-1 and TRBJ1-6, with 7 bases aligning to TRBD1. The CDR3 sequence is 14 residues long. With V trimmed by 5 bases and J by 6 bases, 7 bases remained unmatched. Per germline, CDR1 DFQATT and CDR2 SNEGSKA (reference sequence). The CDR3 loop is CSASPGTANSPLHF. The CDR3 DNA reads TGCAGTGCTTCCCCCGGGACAGCTAATTCACCCCTCCACTTT.

This clonotype was seen ten or more times. CDR3 protein: CASSYSRTSGSINEQFF. The CDR3 region has the DNA TGTGCCAGCAGTTACTCGAGAACTAGCGGGAGTATCAATGAGCAGTTCTTC. The chain recombines TRBV6-2 or TRBV6-3 with TRBJ2-1, with TRBD2 matching 11 bases. The CDR3 has 17 residues. V shed 0 bases, J shed 6 bases, and the junction held 7 bases outside the gene matches. The V gene's germline CDR1 is MNHEY and CDR2 SVGEGT.

The V gene is TRBV5-1, the J gene TRBJ1-1; 7 positions agree with TRBD1. J was trimmed by 0 bases and V by 0 bases; bases with no gene match: 5. The V gene's germline CDR1 is SGHRS and CDR2 YFSETQ. The CDR3 consists of 16 residues. The CDR3 DNA follows: TGCGCCAGCAGCTTGGAAAAGGGACAGATGAACACTGAAGCTTTCTTT. It is translated as CASSLEKGQMNTEAFF.

The chain joins TRBV7-8 to TRBJ2-3; D not certain. The CDR3 is 14 residues long. V dropped 4 bases and J dropped 2 bases, with 10 bases sitting between them. Germline CDR1 SGHVS, CDR2 FQNEAQ. The CDR3 region is CASSSLYDTDTQYF. For the CDR3, the DNA is TGTGCCAGCAGCTCACTGTACGACACAGATACGCAGTATTTT.

This sequence joins TRBV2 and TRBJ1-1, with TRBD1 as a possible D gene (5 bases). The CDR3 has 14 amino acids. Germline CDR1 and CDR2: SNHLY and FYNNEI. Trimming removed 2 bases from V and 12 bases from J, with 19 bases in between. CDR3 coding DNA: TGTGCCAGCAGTGAACAGGGCAGTACCATTTCAACTTTCTTT. This sequence encodes CASSEQGSTISTFF.

V is TRBV12-3 or TRBV12-4 and J is TRBJ2-2, with a tentative D call TRBD1 (5 bases). With 5 bases removed from V and 1 base from J, the gap between germline ends came to 11 bases. The CDR3 runs to 15 residues. CDR3 DNA sequence: TGTGCCAGCAGTCCCAGGGTGATGAACACCGGGGAGCTGTTTTTT. Translation gives CASSPRVMNTGELFF.

The J gene is TRBJ2-1, the V gene TRBV7-6; unclear D gene. Trimming took off 4 bases at V and 10 bases at J, with 14 bases between the two ends. The germline V gene encodes CDR1 SGHVS and CDR2 FNYEAQ. The CDR3 spans 13 residues. CDR3 protein: CASSSDWGREQFF. The CDR3 DNA is TGTGCCAGCAGCTCCGACTGGGGTAGGGAGCAGTTCTTC.